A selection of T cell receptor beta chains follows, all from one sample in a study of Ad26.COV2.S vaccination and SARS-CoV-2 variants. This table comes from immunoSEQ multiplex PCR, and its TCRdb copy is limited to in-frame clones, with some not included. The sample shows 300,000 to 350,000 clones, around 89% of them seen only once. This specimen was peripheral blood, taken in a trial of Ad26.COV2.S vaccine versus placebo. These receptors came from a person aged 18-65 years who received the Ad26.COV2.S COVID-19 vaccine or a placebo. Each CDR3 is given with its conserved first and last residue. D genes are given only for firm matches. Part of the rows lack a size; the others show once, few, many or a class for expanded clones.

CDR3 protein: CASNPGLVGREQYF
CDR3 DNA: TGTGCCAGCAACCCGGGACTTGTTGGGCGGGAGCAGTACTTC
clone size: NA
J gene: TRBJ2-7
V gene: TRBV28
D gene: NA

CDR3 protein: CASSADWDRDEKLFF
CDR3 DNA: TGTGCCAGCAGCGCGGACTGGGACAGAGATGAAAAACTGTTTTTT
clone size: few
J gene: TRBJ1-4
V gene: TRBV9
D gene: TRBD1

CDR3 protein: CASSLDNAPDYGYTF
CDR3 DNA: TGTGCCAGCAGCTTGGACAACGCTCCAGACTATGGCTACACCTTC
clone size: NA
J gene: TRBJ1-2
V gene: TRBV7-2
D gene: NA

CDR3 protein: CASRANRDRGYGYTF
CDR3 DNA: TGTGCCAGCAGGGCGAATCGCGACAGGGGCTATGGCTACACCTTC
clone size: NA
J gene: TRBJ1-2
V gene: TRBV6-5
D gene: TRBD1

CDR3 protein: CASTLGLRRAFF
CDR3 DNA: TGTGCCAGCACCCTTGGACTACGCCGGGCGTTCTTC
clone size: NA
J gene: TRBJ2-1
V gene: TRBV12-3/TRBV12-4
D gene: NA

CDR3 protein: CASSPVHRVVGTGELFF
CDR3 DNA: TGTGCCAGCAGCCCGGTTCACAGGGTAGTTGGCACCGGGGAGCTGTTTTTT
clone size: NA
J gene: TRBJ2-2
V gene: TRBV3-1/TRBV3-2
D gene: NA

CDR3 protein: CASSSPRGANYEQYF
CDR3 DNA: TGTGCCAGCAGTTCTCCTCGAGGCGCGAACTACGAGCAGTACTTC
clone size: NA
J gene: TRBJ2-7
V gene: TRBV27
D gene: NA

CDR3 protein: CASRQGLAESYEQYF
CDR3 DNA: TGTGCCAGCAGGCAAGGACTAGCGGAAAGCTACGAGCAGTACTTC
clone size: NA
J gene: TRBJ2-7
V gene: TRBV27
D gene: TRBD2

CDR3 protein: CAARGQLLNSPLHF
CDR3 DNA: TGTGCCGCAAGGGGACAGCTTCTCAATTCACCCCTCCACTTT
clone size: NA
J gene: TRBJ1-6
V gene: TRBV6-5
D gene: TRBD1

CDR3 protein: CASSPPLHSYEQYF
CDR3 DNA: TGTGCCAGCAGCCCCCCCCTACACTCCTACGAGCAGTACTTC
clone size: NA
J gene: TRBJ2-7
V gene: TRBV7-9
D gene: NA

CDR3 protein: CASSQDQGLPLGYTF
CDR3 DNA: TGCGCCAGCAGCCAAGATCAGGGTTTACCTCTAGGCTACACCTTC
clone size: NA
J gene: TRBJ1-2
V gene: TRBV4-3
D gene: NA

CDR3 protein: CASTGDGYIYEQYF
CDR3 DNA: TGTGCCAGCACTGGCGACGGGTACATCTACGAGCAGTACTTC
clone size: once
J gene: TRBJ2-7
V gene: TRBV2
D gene: NA

CDR3 protein: CASRYTGTSGTGELFF
CDR3 DNA: TGTGCCAGCAGATATACCGGGACTAGCGGGACCGGGGAGCTGTTTTTT
clone size: NA
J gene: TRBJ2-2
V gene: TRBV7-2
D gene: TRBD2

CDR3 protein: CATSDFTSGGPTGANVLTF
CDR3 DNA: TGTGCCACCAGTGATTTTACTAGCGGGGGGCCGACTGGGGCCAACGTCCTGACTTTC
clone size: NA
J gene: TRBJ2-6
V gene: TRBV24-1
D gene: TRBD2